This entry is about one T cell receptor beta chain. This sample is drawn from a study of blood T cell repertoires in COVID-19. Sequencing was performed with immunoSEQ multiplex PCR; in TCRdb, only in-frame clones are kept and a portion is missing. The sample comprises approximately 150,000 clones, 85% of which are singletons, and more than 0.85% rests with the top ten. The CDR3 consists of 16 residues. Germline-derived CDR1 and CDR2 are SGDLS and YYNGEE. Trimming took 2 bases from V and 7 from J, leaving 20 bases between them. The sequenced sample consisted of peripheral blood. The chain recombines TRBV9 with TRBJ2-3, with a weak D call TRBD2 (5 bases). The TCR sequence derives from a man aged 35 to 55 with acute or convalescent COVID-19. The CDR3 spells CASSVSGLSRGNTQYF. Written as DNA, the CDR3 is TGTGCCAGCAGCGTTAGTGGGCTGTCGAGAGGGAATACGCAGTATTTT.